The 6 T cell receptor beta chains presented below share a single source sample, sequenced in a study of blood T cell repertoires in COVID-19. Sequenced by immunoSEQ multiplex PCR; TCRdb stores in-frame clones only, minus some. The data contain over 80,000 clones, 88% of them singletons. The sample taken for sequencing was peripheral blood. The receptors come from a man aged 65 to 85 with acute or convalescent COVID-19.

J is TRBJ2-3 and V is TRBV29-1, with 9 bases lining up with TRBD2. This CDR3 region has 15 residues. Germline V gene sequence: CDR1 SQVTM, CDR2 ANQGSEA. J was trimmed by 3 bases and V by 3 bases; bases with no gene match: 7. CDR3 sequence: CSVEGGRGMTDTQYF. The CDR3, as DNA: TGCAGCGTTGAGGGCGGGAGGGGAATGACAGATACGCAGTATTTT.

The chain recombines TRBV7-6 with TRBJ2-1; TRBD1 is a possible D gene (5 bases). V was trimmed by 2 bases and J by 0 bases, leaving 8 bases between them. The CDR3 is made up of 15 amino acids. Germline loops: CDR1 SGHVS, CDR2 FNYEAQ. The CDR3 region is CASSLNQGSYNEQFF. The CDR3 DNA sequence: TGTGCCAGCAGCTTAAATCAGGGCTCCTACAATGAGCAGTTCTTC.

V and J are TRBV19 and TRBJ1-2; tentatively, D is TRBD1 (5 bases). Trimming took 3 bases from V and 7 from J, leaving 12 bases between them. The CDR3 runs 13 residues. The V gene's germline CDR1 is LNHDA and CDR2 SQIVND (reference sequence). CDR3: CASSIGQGFGYTF. The DNA for the CDR3 is TGTGCCAGTAGTATCGGGCAGGGCTTTGGCTACACCTTC.

This CDR3 reads CASSRQYEQYF. CDR3 sequence (DNA): TGTGCCAGCAGTCGACAGTACGAGCAGTACTTC. This rearrangement joins TRBV2 to TRBJ2-7; perhaps TRBD1 as D (5 bases). This CDR3 has 11 amino acids. In germline, CDR1 is SNHLY, CDR2 FYNNEI. Deletions cut 5 bases from V and 4 bases from J, with 6 bases between.

The V and J genes are TRBV21-1 and TRBJ2-6; no DNA check was done on the table's D call, TRBD2. TRBV21-1 is designated a pseudogene. The CDR3 has 13 amino acids. This CDR3 reads CARSGSGANVLTF. CDR3 nucleotides: TGTGCCCGGTCGGGCTCTGGGGCCAACGTCCTGACTTTC.

This clone has only one observation. The chain joins TRBV6-6 to TRBJ1-1; 7 positions match TRBD1. V was pared by 4 bases and J by 5 bases, with 4 bases of the junction left unmatched. The germline V gene encodes CDR1 MNHNY and CDR2 SVGAGI (reference sequence). This CDR3 is 13 amino acids long. The DNA of the CDR3 is TGTGCCAGCAGTTCGGGACAGACTACTGAAGCTTTCTTT. Translation: CASSSGQTTEAFF.